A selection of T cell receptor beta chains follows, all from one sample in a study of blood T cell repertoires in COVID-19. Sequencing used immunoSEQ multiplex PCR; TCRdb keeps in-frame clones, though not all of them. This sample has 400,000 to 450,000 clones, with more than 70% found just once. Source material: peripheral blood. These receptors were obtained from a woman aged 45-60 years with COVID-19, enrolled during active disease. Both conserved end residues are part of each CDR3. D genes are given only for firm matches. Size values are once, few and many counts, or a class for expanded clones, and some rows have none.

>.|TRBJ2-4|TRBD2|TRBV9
TGTGCCAGCAGCGTAGGGGGAGGGCTTGGGTACATTCAGTACTTC
CASSVGGGLGYIQYF
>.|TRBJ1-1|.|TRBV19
TGTGCCAGTAGTATAGATCGAACAAACACTGAAGCTTTCTTT
CASSIDRTNTEAFF
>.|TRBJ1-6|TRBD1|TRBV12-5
TGTGCTAGTGGTTTGGGACAGGGGGCGCAGAATTCACCCCTCCACTTT
CASGLGQGAQNSPLHF
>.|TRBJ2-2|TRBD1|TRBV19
TGTGCCAGTTCAACAGGGGGGAGAGGGGAGCTGTTTTTT
CASSTGGRGELFF
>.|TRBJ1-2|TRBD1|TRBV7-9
TGTGCCAGCATCCAGGGGGATGAATATGGCTACACCTTC
CASIQGDEYGYTF
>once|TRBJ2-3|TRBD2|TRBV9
TGTGCCAGCAGCCCGGGGGGGGCGAAAGATACGCAGTATTTT
CASSPGGAKDTQYF
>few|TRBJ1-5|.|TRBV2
TGTGCCAGCCACGGAGGCCAAGGGAGCAATCAGCCCCAGCATTTT
CASHGGQGSNQPQHF
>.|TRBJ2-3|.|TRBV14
TGTGCCAGCAGCCTCTTCAAGCCAGATACGCAGTATTTT
CASSLFKPDTQYF
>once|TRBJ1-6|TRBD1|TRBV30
TGTGCCTGGAGTCGGGCAGGGGGCAGGAATTCACCCCTCCACTTT
CAWSRAGGRNSPLHF
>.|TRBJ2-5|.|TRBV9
TGTGCCAGCAGCTTAAATAGGGGCCAAGAGACCCAGTACTTC
CASSLNRGQETQYF
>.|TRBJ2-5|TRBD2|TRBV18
TGTGCCAGCTCACCTAGCGGGGGACAAGAGACCCAGTACTTC
CASSPSGGQETQYF
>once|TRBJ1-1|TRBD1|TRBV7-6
TGTGCCAGCAGCTTCGGGAGGGGGCCCCCGAACACTGAAGCTTTCTTT
CASSFGRGPPNTEAFF
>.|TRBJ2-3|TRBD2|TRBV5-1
TGCGCCAGCAGCTTGGGTCCAGCGGGGGGGTTGAGCACAGATACGCAGTATTTT
CASSLGPAGGLSTDTQYF
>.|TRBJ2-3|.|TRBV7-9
TGTGCCAGCAGCTGGGCCACTAGCACAGATACGCAGTATTTT
CASSWATSTDTQYF
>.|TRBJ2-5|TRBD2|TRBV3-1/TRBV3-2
TGTGCCAGCAGCCAAGACCCAGCGGGGGGGACCCAGTACTTC
CASSQDPAGGTQYF
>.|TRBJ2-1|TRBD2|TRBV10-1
TGCGCCAGCAGTGAAGGACTAGCGGCAAGCTACAATGAGCAGTTCTTC
CASSEGLAASYNEQFF
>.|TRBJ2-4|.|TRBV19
TGTGCCAGTAGTATGGACCTGGGGCAGGGAAGAAACATTCAGTACTTC
CASSMDLGQGRNIQYF
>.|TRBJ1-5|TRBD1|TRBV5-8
TGTGCCAGCAGCTTGGGGGACAGGGGAGCTCAGCCCCAGCATTTT
CASSLGDRGAQPQHF